Below are 23 T cell receptor beta chains sequenced from a single sample in a study of response to subunit inactivated influenza vaccine. From the RT-PCR reads, TCRdb called clonotypes with MiXCR, one entry per CDR3 protein. The table has 750,000 to 850,000 distinct CDR3 sequences, approximately 17% seen once. Sequenced material: PBMCs from blood, taken more than 4 days after vaccination. The receptors derive from a man aged 50-60 years who received an inactivated influenza vaccine.

This clonotype has more than one count but fewer than ten. V and J are TRBV28 and TRBJ2-1, with a tentative D call TRBD1 (5 bases). The CDR3 sequence is 16 residues long. Germline V gene sequence: CDR1 MDHEN, CDR2 SYDVKM. V was clipped by 6 bases and J by 4 bases, with 19 bases between them. The CDR3 sequence: CASSPFDRLPYNEQFF. CDR3 DNA: TGTGCCAGCAGCCCATTCGACAGATTACCTTACAATGAGCAGTTCTTC.

The chain uses TRBV20-1 and TRBJ2-3; 7 positions match TRBD2. This CDR3 is built from 15 residues. The ends lost 5 bases at V and 1 base at J; junction bases unmatched: 9. Germline V gives CDR1 DFQATT, CDR2 SNEGSKA (reference sequence). The CDR3 reads CSAPPGGTGTDTQYF. The CDR3 nucleotides are TGCAGTGCTCCCCCCGGGGGGACGGGCACAGATACGCAGTATTTT.

This chain uses TRBV18 with TRBJ2-3; the D gene is possibly TRBD2 (7 bases). The CDR3 is 16 residues long. Germline V CDR1 and CDR2: KGHSH, LQKENI. Between the trimmed V and J ends, which lost 3 bases and 1 base, there was a span of 14 bases. CDR3 sequence reads: CASSPDGGPRTDTQYF. For the CDR3, the DNA is TGTGCCAGCTCACCGGACGGGGGGCCTCGCACAGATACGCAGTATTTT.

This clonotype was found many times. J is TRBJ1-1 and V is TRBV20-1, with 10 bases that match TRBD1. Germline CDR1 reads DFQATT; CDR2 reads SNEGSKA (reference sequence). Trimming removed 6 bases from V and 4 bases from J; junction bases left unmatched: 8. This CDR3 region has 14 residues. CDR3 nucleotides: TGCAGTGCGAGACAGGGGGCGCGTGGCACTGAAGCTTTCTTT. It yields the protein CSARQGARGTEAFF.

The chain joins TRBV7-8 to TRBJ1-1; D gene uncertain. This CDR3 contains 11 residues. From germline, CDR1 is SGHVS and CDR2 FQNEAQ. V shed 5 bases and J shed 3 bases, with 4 bases lying between them. The CDR3, as DNA: TGTGCCAGCAGCACCCACACTGAAGCTTTCTTT. This encodes CASSTHTEAFF.

This clonotype was recorded many times. At one end, the junction sequence differs from germline, possibly due to a read error. The gene calls are TRBV5-1 and TRBJ2-7; 9 bases fit TRBD1. The V gene's germline CDR1 is SGHRS and CDR2 YFSETQ. The CDR3 spans 15 residues. The CDR3 DNA sequence: TGTGCCAGCAGCTTGGGCGGGACAGGGTCCTACGAGCAGTACTTC. As protein: CASSLGGTGSYEQYF.

The sample holds a few counts of this clonotype. V gene TRBV7-2 combines with J gene TRBJ1-3; TRBD1 might be the D (5 bases). There are 18 residues in the CDR3. V lost 0 bases, J lost 4 bases, and 19 bases lay in between. The germline V gene encodes CDR1 SGHTA and CDR2 FQGNSA. CDR3 amino acids: CASSLAGWQGPLGNTIYF. The CDR3 DNA sequence: TGTGCCAGCAGCTTAGCCGGTTGGCAGGGTCCCCTCGGAAACACCATATATTTT.

In this sample, this clonotype turned up a few times. V is TRBV6-5 and J is TRBJ1-4; 10 bases match TRBD1. Germline values: CDR1 MNHEY, CDR2 SVGAGI. With 4 bases clipped from V and 8 bases from J, the junction kept 7 bases outside the gene matches. There are 15 residues in the CDR3. CDR3 protein: CASSSETGGLEKLFF. CDR3 nucleotide sequence: TGTGCCAGCAGTTCCGAGACAGGGGGCCTAGAAAAACTGTTTTTT.

V usage is TRBV25-1 and J usage is TRBJ2-7, with TRBD1 matching 8 bases. The ends lost 8 bases at V and 7 bases at J; junction bases unmatched: 10. The CDR3 runs 13 residues. The germline V gene encodes CDR1 MGHDK and CDR2 SYGVNS. DNA for the CDR3: TGTGCCAGCCGAAGGACAGGGATGGGGGAGCAGTACTTC. Translated: CASRRTGMGEQYF.

This chain connects TRBV7-2 to TRBJ2-7; 9 bases are shared with TRBD1. Germline CDR1 reads SGHTA; CDR2 reads FQGNSA. This CDR3 is built from 14 residues. Unmatched junction bases numbered 10, after V lost 6 bases and J lost 7 bases. CDR3 protein: CASSRQGGIWEQYF. As DNA, the CDR3 is TGTGCCAGCAGTAGACAGGGGGGGATTTGGGAGCAGTACTTC.

This chain links TRBV20-1 with TRBJ2-1; D is ambiguous. The ends were cut back, 3 bases at V and 3 bases at J, with 9 bases in the middle. CDR3 size: 13 residues. Germline V lookup: CDR1 DFQATT, CDR2 SNEGSKA (reference sequence). The CDR3 region has the DNA TGCAGTGCTAGTAGGGAAATCTACAATGAGCAGTTCTTC. Its protein product is CSASREIYNEQFF.

In this sample, this clonotype turned up many times. The genes are TRBV28 and TRBJ2-7; D is possibly TRBD1 (6 bases). This CDR3 contains 12 residues. CDR1 is MDHEN and CDR2 is SYDVKM in the germline V gene. V lost 6 bases to trimming and J lost 3 bases, with 9 bases between them. The CDR3 nucleotides read TGTGCCAGCAGACAGGGAAACTACGAGCAGTACTTC. Its translation: CASRQGNYEQYF.

This clonotype was counted between two and nine times. This rearrangement joins TRBV4-2 to TRBJ2-7, with D unclear. Germline CDR1 and CDR2: LGHNA and YNFKEQ. The CDR3 length is 12 residues. V lost 3 bases to trimming and J lost 4 bases, with 7 bases between them. The CDR3 loop is CASSQTMYEQYF. As DNA, the CDR3 is TGTGCCAGCAGCCAGACCATGTACGAGCAGTACTTC.

V gene TRBV7-2 combines with J gene TRBJ2-7; 9 bases align to TRBD2. This CDR3 has 16 residues. V gave up 1 base and J gave up 3 bases; unmatched junction bases: 7. The germline V gene has CDR1 SGHTA and CDR2 FQGNSA. CDR3 sequence reads: CASSLVASGVRYEQYF. CDR3 DNA sequence: TGTGCCAGCAGCTTAGTTGCTAGCGGGGTTCGCTACGAGCAGTACTTC.

The chain employs TRBV12-3 or TRBV12-4 and TRBJ1-2, with 8 positions matching TRBD1. Germline trimming cut 4 bases from V and 7 bases from J; bases unmatched to any gene: 11. The CDR3 is made up of 15 amino acids. For the CDR3, the DNA is TGTGCCAGCAGTTGGGGGCGGACAGGGCTCTTTGGCTACACCTTC. It translates to CASSWGRTGLFGYTF.

This sequence joins TRBV20-1 and TRBJ1-1; 9 bases fit TRBD1. V trimming: 6 bases; J trimming: 0 bases; junction bases outside the gene matches: 14. This CDR3 comprises 17 residues. Germline CDR1 and CDR2: DFQATT and SNEGSKA (reference sequence). The CDR3, as DNA: TGCAGTGCAAAGGGACAGGGTCCGGGGACAATGAACACTGAAGCTTTCTTT. Residues: CSAKGQGPGTMNTEAFF.

The CDR3 reads CASRSGTAQTYEQYF. The CDR3 bases are TGTGCCAGCAGGTCGGGGACAGCACAAACCTACGAGCAGTACTTC. The chain has TRBV28 and TRBJ2-7, with 7 bases lining up with TRBD1. This CDR3 has 15 amino acids. The ends lost 6 bases at V and 2 bases at J; junction bases unmatched: 10. Germline lookup yields CDR1 MDHEN and CDR2 SYDVKM. Variable domain in full (rest from reference TRBV28 and TRBJ2-7): DVKVTQSSRYLVKRTGEKVFLECVQDMDHENMFWYRQDPGLGLRLIYFSYDVKMKEKGDIPEGYSVSREKKERFSLILESASTNQTSMYLCASRSGTAQTYEQYFGPGTRLTVT.

In this sample, this clonotype turned up many times. The V gene is TRBV12-3 or TRBV12-4, the J gene TRBJ2-3; D possibly corresponds to TRBD2 (6 bases). There are 17 residues in the CDR3. V was clipped by 2 bases and J by 0 bases, with 15 bases between them. The CDR3 loop reads CASSLYGGPTSTDTQYF. The DNA for the CDR3 is TGTGCCAGCAGTTTATACGGGGGACCCACTAGCACAGATACGCAGTATTTT.

This clonotype has only a few counts. The chain links TRBV29-1 to TRBJ2-2, with D tentatively TRBD1 or TRBD2 (5 bases each). V lost 3 bases to trimming and J lost 3 bases, with 8 bases between them. Germline V gene sequence: CDR1 SQVTM, CDR2 ANQGSEA. The CDR3 length is 13 residues. The CDR3 loop reads CSVDGAHTGELFF. In nucleotides, the CDR3 is TGCAGCGTTGACGGGGCTCACACCGGGGAGCTGTTTTTT.

The V and J genes are TRBV28 and TRBJ2-5; 10 nucleotides align to TRBD2. The germline V gene encodes CDR1 MDHEN and CDR2 SYDVKM. V dropped 8 bases and J dropped 2; count of bases not matched to a gene: 11. The CDR3 covers 16 residues. The chain's CDR3 is CASQGFGTSAQETQYF. The CDR3 bases are TGTGCCAGCCAAGGTTTCGGGACTAGCGCACAAGAGACCCAGTACTTC.

This clonotype occurred a few times. The V and J genes are TRBV15 and TRBJ1-2; no reliable D call. Trimming pared 5 bases from V and 10 bases from J, leaving 20 bases between. CDR1 is LNHNV and CDR2 is YYDKDF in the germline V gene (reference sequence). The CDR3 runs to 14 residues. The CDR3 spells CATSSSLTDPVYTF. The DNA of the CDR3 is TGTGCCACCAGCTCCTCCCTCACCGACCCTGTCTACACCTTC.

The genes are TRBV7-6 and TRBJ2-7, with unresolved D. V gave up 5 bases and J gave up 3 bases, with 11 bases separating them. Germline V gene lookup returns CDR1 SGHVS and CDR2 FNYEAQ. The CDR3 is 13 residues long. CDR3 loop: CASSDAAGYEQYF. CDR3 in DNA: TGTGCCAGCAGCGACGCCGCCGGCTACGAGCAGTACTTC.

This clonotype was seen only a few times. This rearrangement joins TRBV11-2 to TRBJ1-3, with D uncertain. The CDR3 loop spans 13 amino acids. V was trimmed by 5 bases and J by 14 bases, leaving 19 bases between them. Germline lookup yields CDR1 SGHAT and CDR2 FQNNGV. CDR3: CASSLHRTRELYF. The CDR3, as DNA: TGTGCCAGCAGCCTCCACCGTACCCGGGAATTATATTTT.